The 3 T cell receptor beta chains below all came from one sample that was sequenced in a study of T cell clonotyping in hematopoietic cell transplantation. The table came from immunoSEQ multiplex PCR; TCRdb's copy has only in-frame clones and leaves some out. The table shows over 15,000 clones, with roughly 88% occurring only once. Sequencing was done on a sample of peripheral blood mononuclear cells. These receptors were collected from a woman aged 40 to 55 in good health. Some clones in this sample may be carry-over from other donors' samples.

Here the CDR3 reads CASSLSGNTIYF. DNA for the CDR3: TGTGCCAGCAGCTTAAGCGGAAACACCATATATTTT. The chain recombines TRBV7-9 with TRBJ1-3; D remains ambiguous. The germline V gene encodes CDR1 SEHNR and CDR2 FQNEAQ (reference sequence). V shed 2 bases and J shed 4 bases, with 3 bases lying between them. The CDR3 is made up of 12 amino acids.

CDR3 coding DNA: TGCGCCAGCAGCCAAAGGAGGACAGGGAATAGCAATCAGCCCCAGCATTTT. Translating gives CASSQRRTGNSNQPQHF. V is TRBV4-3 and J is TRBJ1-5; 8 bases line up with TRBD1. CDR3 length: 17 residues. V lost 2 bases, J lost 0 bases, and 6 bases stayed unmatched. Germline V lookup: CDR1 LGHNA, CDR2 YSLEER.

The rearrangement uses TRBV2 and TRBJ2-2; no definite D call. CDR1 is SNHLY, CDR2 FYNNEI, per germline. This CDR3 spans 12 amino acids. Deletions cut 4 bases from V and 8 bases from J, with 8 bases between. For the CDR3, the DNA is TGTGCCAGCAGTGTCGACGGAGGGGAGCTGTTTTTT. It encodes CASSVDGGELFF.